The present T cell receptor beta chain was sequenced within a study of blood T cell repertoires in COVID-19. The length of the CDR3 is 15 residues. The ends lost 8 bases at V and 1 base at J; junction bases unmatched: 9. The germline gives CDR1 MGHRA, CDR2 YSYEKL. Per the authors' pipeline: From reference gene primer amplification, estimates of nucleated cell counts were derived. TCRdb's table, derived via immunoSEQ multiplex PCR, lists solely in-frame clones and lacks some. V, J and clone size were drawn from that table, and D and trimming were deduced from the DNA. The sample shows hundreds of thousands of clones, 88% of them seen only once.

The sample consisted of peripheral blood. This sequence joins TRBV4-1 and TRBJ2-5, with TRBD2 matching over 8 bases. This receptor was taken from a woman in her 40s who had recovered from COVID-19. CDR3 in amino acids: CASSSREGSQETQYF. The CDR3 nucleotides read TGCGCCAGCTCGTCTCGGGAGGGGAGCCAAGAGACCCAGTACTTC.